These T cell receptor beta chains were read from a single sample in a study of T cell responses to AZD1222 COVID-19 vaccine. Libraries were prepared by immunoSEQ multiplex PCR; TCRdb keeps only in-frame clonotypes and omits some of them. This sample has 150,000 to 200,000 clones, with approximately 94% found just once. This material consisted of peripheral blood, taken 28 days after the second AZD1222 dose. All receptors come from an adult who received the AZD1222 COVID-19 vaccine. The CDR3 runs from the conserved cysteine through the conserved F or W. A D gene is named only where the DNA matches it firmly. The size of a clone is reported for some rows only, either as once, few or many, or as a class for expanded clones.

d_call,clone_size,v_call,j_call,cdr3_nt,cdr3_aa
NA,NA,TRBV2,TRBJ2-7,TGTGCCAGCAGTCAACGGGACGGTGACTACGAGCAGTACTTC,CASSQRDGDYEQYF
NA,NA,TRBV2,TRBJ1-5,TGTGCCAGCAGTGGGAGTGGCCGACATGGGCATTTT,CASSGSGRHGHF
TRBD2,once,TRBV29-1,TRBJ2-1,TGCAGCGTTGATTCTAGCGGCTACAATGAGCAGTTCTTC,CSVDSSGYNEQFF
NA,NA,TRBV19,TRBJ2-5,TGTGCCAGTAGTATATGGCAGGATGAAGAGACCCAGTACTTC,CASSIWQDEETQYF
TRBD1,once,TRBV15,TRBJ1-2,TGTGCCACCAGCAGAGCTAGCGGACAGGCTAACTATGGCTACACCTTC,CATSRASGQANYGYTF
TRBD1,NA,TRBV27,TRBJ1-3,TGTGCCAGCAGTCCCCAAGGGGGCAACACCATATATTTT,CASSPQGGNTIYF
NA,NA,TRBV28,TRBJ1-5,TGTGCCAGCAGGGCCGGACAGCCCCGCAATCAGCCCCAGCATTTT,CASRAGQPRNQPQHF
TRBD1,NA,TRBV6-5,TRBJ1-6,TGTGCCAGCAGGGGGACAGGGATGGGGGATTCACCCCTCCACTTT,CASRGTGMGDSPLHF
TRBD1,NA,TRBV5-6,TRBJ2-7,TGTGCCAGCAGGCGACCGGGACAGGGGATCTACGAGCAGTACTTC,CASRRPGQGIYEQYF
TRBD1,NA,TRBV28,TRBJ2-7,TGTGCCAGCAGTTCACCGGGACAGTTCTACGAGCAGTACTTC,CASSSPGQFYEQYF
TRBD2,NA,TRBV14,TRBJ2-2,TGTGCCAGCAGCCCCCGCGGACTAGCGGGGTACACCGGGGAGCTGTTTTTT,CASSPRGLAGYTGELFF
TRBD1,NA,TRBV28,TRBJ2-3,TGTGCCAGCAGTCTCTCCCCACCGGGACAGGGGTTCCAAGATACGCAGTATTTT,CASSLSPPGQGFQDTQYF
NA,NA,TRBV4-3,TRBJ1-1,TGCGCCAGCAGCCAAGATGTGGAGACGCCCATGAACACTGAAGCTTTCTTT,CASSQDVETPMNTEAFF
NA,NA,TRBV2,TRBJ1-5,TGTGCCTCGGGCGGGCAGGCCTTCAATCAGCCCCAGCATTTT,CASGGQAFNQPQHF
NA,once,TRBV5-4,TRBJ2-3,TGTGCCAGCAGCTCCCGGGCGGGAACAGATACGCAGTATTTT,CASSSRAGTDTQYF
NA,once,TRBV2,TRBJ2-5,TGTGCCAGCAGAACTACTGGGACATCTGGGACCCAGTACTTC,CASRTTGTSGTQYF
NA,NA,TRBV21-1,TRBJ1-2,TGTGCCAGCAGCCCGGGTCCGTTCTATGGCTACACCTTC,CASSPGPFYGYTF
TRBD1,NA,TRBV4-1,TRBJ1-2,TGCGCCAGCAGCCAAGATCCCTGGGACAGGGGGCGCAGTTATGGCTACACCTTC,CASSQDPWDRGRSYGYTF
NA,NA,TRBV11-3,TRBJ2-7,TGTGCCAGCAGCTTAGTAACTAGCTCCGAGCAGTACTTC,CASSLVTSSEQYF
NA,NA,TRBV7-9,TRBJ1-3,TGTGCCAGCAGCAGCAGGGAGGCGTCTGGAAACACCATATATTTT,CASSSREASGNTIYF
TRBD1,NA,TRBV4-3,TRBJ1-2,TGCGCCAGCAGCCAAGACCGGACAGGGTCTGTCTATGGCTACACCTTC,CASSQDRTGSVYGYTF
NA,NA,TRBV15,TRBJ1-3,TGTGCCACCAGCAGAGATCGTGTGGGAACTGGAAACACCATATATTTT,CATSRDRVGTGNTIYF
TRBD1,NA,TRBV6-6,TRBJ1-1,TGTGCCAGCAGGGACAGGGGGAACACTGAAGCTTTCTTT,CASRDRGNTEAFF
TRBD1,NA,TRBV9,TRBJ1-2,TGTGCCAGCAGCGTAGCGGGACAGGGAGGGGTAGGGTATGGCTACACCTTC,CASSVAGQGGVGYGYTF
TRBD1,NA,TRBV30,TRBJ1-5,TGTGCCTGGAGCCAGGGGGGTGGAAACAGTCAGCCCCAGCATTTT,CAWSQGGGNSQPQHF
NA,NA,TRBV7-9,TRBJ2-1,TGTGCCAGCAGGGTAGGTGAGCAGTTCTTC,CASRVGEQFF
TRBD1,NA,TRBV10-3,TRBJ1-1,TGTGCCATCAGCACAGACAGGGGCACTGAAGCTTTCTTT,CAISTDRGTEAFF
TRBD1,NA,TRBV4-1,TRBJ2-4,TGCGCCAGCAGTCACAACCTCCGCGACAGGGCGGCCAAAAACATTCAGTACTTC,CASSHNLRDRAAKNIQYF
NA,NA,TRBV30,TRBJ1-3,TGTGCCTGGAGGGTGTACTCTGGAAACACCATATATTTT,CAWRVYSGNTIYF